The next 23 T cell receptor beta chains were all read from a single sample in a study of CD8 T cells in Susac syndrome. Reverse transcription of roughly 0.5 to 1 ug RNA used random hexamers. TCRdb used MiXCR to reprocess the immunoSEQ multiplex PCR reads, holding one entry per CDR3 protein. The repertoire includes 150,000 or so distinct CDR3 sequences, around 94% of them detected once, and roughly 0.15% sits in the top ten. The material sequenced was CD4+ T cells from PBMCs. The receptors were sampled from a human donor in good health.

The V and J genes are TRBV29-1 and TRBJ2-1; the match to TRBD1 covers 8 bases. V dropped 7 bases and J dropped 8; count of bases not matched to a gene: 4. The CDR3 loop spans 11 amino acids. Looked up from germline, CDR1 is SQVTM and CDR2 is ANQGSEA. CDR3 coding DNA: TGCAGCGCAGACAGGGGTGATGAGCAGTTCTTC. Translating gives CSADRGDEQFF.

The chain is built from TRBV6-6 and TRBJ1-5, with 9 nucleotides matching TRBD1. V dropped 6 bases and J dropped 6; count of bases not matched to a gene: 9. The germline CDR1 and CDR2 sequences are MNHNY and SVGAGI (reference sequence). The CDR3 runs 15 residues. The DNA of the CDR3 is TGTGCCAGCAGCAAGGGACAGGGTAGTGGTCAGCCCCAGCATTTT. Its protein product is CASSKGQGSGQPQHF.

V gene TRBV15 combines with J gene TRBJ1-2, with D perhaps matching TRBD1 (6 bases). Germline CDR1 and CDR2: LNHNV and YYDKDF (reference sequence). The CDR3 is 16 residues long. The V gene lost 1 base and the J gene lost 7 bases, with 19 bases spanning the gap. This chain's CDR3 is CATSRGPRGSGVGYTF. DNA for the CDR3: TGTGCCACCAGCAGAGGCCCCAGAGGGTCAGGGGTTGGCTACACCTTC.

The genes are TRBV29-1 and TRBJ1-1; D is ambiguous. From germline, CDR1 is SQVTM and CDR2 ANQGSEA. The CDR3 loop spans 12 amino acids. The CDR3 DNA reads as TGCACCGCGTTTAGATTGAACACTGAAGCTTTCTTT. As protein: CTAFRLNTEAFF. Full variable domain (remainder filled in from reference TRBV29-1 and TRBJ1-1): SAVISQKPSRDICQRGTSLTIQCQVDSQVTMMFWYRQQPGQSLTLIATANQGSEATYESGFVIDKFPISRPNLTFSTLTVSNMSPEDSSIYLCTAFRLNTEAFFGQGTRLTVV.

The chain couples TRBV20-1 to TRBJ2-5; TRBD2 matches at 7 bases. The CDR3 runs to 13 residues. V was pared by 6 bases and J by 1 base, with 5 bases of the junction left unmatched. Germline-derived CDR1 and CDR2 are DFQATT and SNEGSKA (reference sequence). The CDR3 loop reads CSAFRGGQETQYF. CDR3 sequence (DNA): TGCAGTGCCTTCCGCGGGGGCCAAGAGACCCAGTACTTC.

The V and J genes are TRBV20-1 and TRBJ2-7; 12 bases map to TRBD1. Looked up from germline, CDR1 is DFQATT and CDR2 is SNEGSKA (reference sequence). The CDR3 length is 14 residues. V shed 5 bases and J 2 bases; nucleotides not matched to a gene: 4. The CDR3, as DNA: TGCAGTGCTCAGGGACAGGGGGCGACCTACGAGCAGTACTTC. Translation gives CSAQGQGATYEQYF.

This chain uses TRBV20-1 with TRBJ2-2; possible D gene TRBD2, 6 bases. This CDR3 is built from 15 residues. V lost 3 bases to trimming and J lost 0 bases, with 11 bases between them. Germline V gene data show CDR1 as DFQATT and CDR2 as SNEGSKA (reference sequence). CDR3 region: CSARAGTANTGELFF. CDR3 DNA sequence: TGCAGTGCTAGGGCCGGGACTGCGAACACCGGGGAGCTGTTTTTT.

This chain joins TRBV5-1 and TRBJ2-7; D remains unclear. V was trimmed by 0 bases and J by 5 bases, leaving 6 bases between them. The CDR3 totals 12 residues. Germline assignment: CDR1 SGHRS and CDR2 YFSETQ. The chain's CDR3 is CASSLAAHEQYF. The DNA for the CDR3 is TGCGCCAGCAGCTTGGCAGCCCACGAGCAGTACTTC.

V is TRBV23-1 and J is TRBJ2-1; the match to TRBD1 covers 10 bases. TRBV23-1 is an ORF; its function is uncertain. The CDR3 is 17 residues long. The V and J ends lost 10 bases and 0 bases, in that order; junction bases with no gene match: 12. The CDR3 region has the DNA TGCGCCACCTCGACAGGGGGCACAAACAACTCCTACAATGAGCAGTTCTTC. Protein product: CATSTGGTNNSYNEQFF.

This rearrangement joins TRBV5-6 to TRBJ2-6, with D tentatively TRBD1 or TRBD2 (5 bases each). Germline CDR1 SGHDT, CDR2 YYEEEE. V was cut by 2 bases and J by 4 bases, with 13 bases left in between. The CDR3 has 16 amino acids. The CDR3 DNA sequence: TGTGCCAGCAGCTTCTGGGGGACGGGAGGGGCCAACGTCCTGACTTTC. It translates to CASSFWGTGGANVLTF.

This chain connects TRBV3-1 to TRBJ2-5; D ambiguous. This CDR3 spans 12 amino acids. Trimming took off 0 bases at V and 10 bases at J, with 9 bases between the two ends. The germline V gene has CDR1 LGHDT and CDR2 YNNKEL (reference sequence). CDR3 residues: CASSQERKNQYF. CDR3 sequence (DNA): TGTGCCAGCAGCCAAGAGAGGAAGAACCAGTACTTC.

This rearrangement joins TRBV3-1 to TRBJ1-2; 8 nucleotides match TRBD1. With V trimmed by 4 bases and J by 0 bases, 13 bases remained unmatched. This CDR3 is 18 amino acids long. Germline CDR1 reads LGHDT; CDR2 reads YNNKEL (reference sequence). CDR3 sequence (DNA): TGTGCCAGCAGCCCGTGGAACACAGGACAGGGTTCTAACTATGGCTACACCTTC. This codes for CASSPWNTGQGSNYGYTF.

V gene TRBV20-1 combines with J gene TRBJ2-7, with 9 positions matching TRBD2. CDR3 length: 15 amino acids. Germline V gives CDR1 DFQATT, CDR2 SNEGSKA (reference sequence). Trimming at V came to 0 bases and at J to 5 bases, leaving 8 bases not matched to a gene. CDR3 protein: CSARDTLAGHHEQYF. CDR3 nucleotides: TGCAGTGCTAGAGATACCCTAGCGGGGCACCACGAGCAGTACTTC.

The chain joins TRBV24-1 to TRBJ2-3; 8 bases match TRBD1. The ends lost 10 bases at V and 3 bases at J; junction bases unmatched: 8. This CDR3 spans 14 amino acids. CDR1 and CDR2 from the germline V gene are KGHDR and SFDVKD. CDR3 region: CATGVQGGTDTQYF. The CDR3 nucleotides are TGTGCCACGGGAGTACAGGGGGGAACAGATACGCAGTATTTT.

The DNA of the CDR3 is TGTGCCACCAGCTCTCGAGGGGGGTATGAAGCTTTCTTT. Amino acids: CATSSRGGYEAFF. The chain has TRBV15 and TRBJ1-1; a weak D match, TRBD1 (6 bases). V dropped 5 bases and J dropped 7 bases, with 14 bases sitting between them. Per germline, CDR1 LNHNV and CDR2 YYDKDF (reference sequence). This CDR3 region has 13 residues.

The gene calls are TRBV18 and TRBJ2-1, with a weak D call TRBD1 (6 bases). Trimming pared 3 bases from V and 3 bases from J, leaving 9 bases between. The CDR3 is made up of 14 amino acids. CDR1 KGHSH and CDR2 LQKENI come from the germline V gene. CDR3 sequence reads: CASSPQQGYNEQFF. For the CDR3, the DNA is TGTGCCAGCTCACCGCAACAGGGCTACAATGAGCAGTTCTTC.

A single count supports this clonotype. V is TRBV10-1 and J is TRBJ1-2; D is undetermined. V lost 3 bases and J lost 6, with 5 bases in between. Germline values: CDR1 WNHNN, CDR2 SYGVQD (reference sequence). The CDR3 loop spans 11 amino acids. The CDR3 loop is CASSETDGYTF. The CDR3 coding sequence is TGCGCCAGCAGTGAAACAGATGGCTACACCTTC.

Points on this clonotype: A read error may account for a junction end that differs from germline. The chain uses TRBV6-6 and TRBJ1-2, with no clear D. The CDR3 length is 12 residues. Germline CDR1 is MNHNY and CDR2 is SVGAGI (reference sequence). CDR3 loop: CASTRLNHGYTF. Here the CDR3 DNA reads TGTGCCAGCACTCGCCTTAACCATGGCTACACCTTC.

This clonotype was seen just once. V usage is TRBV29-1 and J usage is TRBJ1-2, with 7 bases aligning to TRBD1. Losses at the gene ends were 7 bases for V and 4 bases for J; bases not matched to a gene: 9. CDR3 length equals 13 residues. In germline, CDR1 is SQVTM, CDR2 ANQGSEA. CDR3 residues: CSAETGFPYGYTF. The CDR3 coding sequence is TGCAGCGCTGAGACAGGGTTCCCCTATGGCTACACCTTC.

This clonotype has only one observation. The rearrangement uses TRBV27 and TRBJ2-7; 10 nucleotides agree with TRBD1. V dropped 6 bases and J dropped 5; count of bases not matched to a gene: 7. The CDR3 has 14 amino acids. Germline V gene data show CDR1 as MNHEY and CDR2 as SMNVEV (reference sequence). In DNA, the CDR3 is TGTGCCAGCAGGCCCCGACAGGGGGCACACGAGCAGTACTTC. Translation: CASRPRQGAHEQYF.

The rearrangement joins TRBV3-1 to TRBJ2-3; D is possibly TRBD2 (5 bases). The CDR3 has 15 amino acids. Germline V gene lookup returns CDR1 LGHDT and CDR2 YNNKEL (reference sequence). V was cut by 4 bases and J by 4 bases, with 15 bases left in between. The CDR3 sequence is CASSPTQLSADTQYF. In nucleotides, the CDR3 is TGTGCCAGCAGCCCTACTCAGCTTAGCGCAGATACGCAGTATTTT.

The chain recombines TRBV5-1 with TRBJ2-5; no firm D call. CDR3 size: 13 residues. Trimming cost V 5 bases and J 7 bases, with 15 bases left between them. Looked up from germline, CDR1 is SGHRS and CDR2 is YFSETQ. The CDR3 DNA follows: TGCGCCAGCAGGGGAAGCACCGAAGGGACCCAGTACTTC. Translated: CASRGSTEGTQYF.

The CDR3 loop is CAWSVTGTWETQYF. CDR3 sequence (DNA): TGTGCCTGGAGTGTAACAGGGACATGGGAGACCCAGTACTTC. This chain uses TRBV30 with TRBJ2-5; perhaps TRBD1 as D (6 bases). V lost 0 bases and J 5 bases, leaving 13 bases between the germline ends. From germline, CDR1 is GTSNPN and CDR2 SVGIG (reference sequence). The CDR3 is 14 amino acids.